One sample yielded the 5 T cell receptor beta chains listed below, sequenced in a study of blood T cell repertoires in COVID-19. Clones were read by immunoSEQ multiplex PCR, and TCRdb kept only the in-frame ones, dropping some. The sample holds approximately 99,000 clones; 70% to 85% are singletons and the top ten take about 1.8%. Sequenced: peripheral blood. Receptor source: a woman in her 40s with acute or convalescent COVID-19.

This rearrangement joins TRBV2 to TRBJ2-3; 9 nucleotides align to TRBD1. This CDR3 comprises 14 residues. The trim removed 1 base at V and 5 bases at J, leaving 1 base unmatched. The germline V gene has CDR1 SNHLY and CDR2 FYNNEI. The CDR3 reads CASSEDRGQDTQYF. The CDR3 region has the DNA TGTGCCAGCAGTGAAGACAGGGGGCAAGATACGCAGTATTTT. The entire variable domain, with the rest obtained from reference TRBV2 and TRBJ2-3, is as follows: EPEVTQTPSHQVTQMGQEVILRCVPISNHLYFYWYRQILGQKVEFLVSFYNNEISEKSEIFDDQFSVERPDGSNFTLKIRSTKLEDSAMYFCASSEDRGQDTQYFGPGTRLTVL.

V usage is TRBV30 and J usage is TRBJ1-2; D not certain. The CDR3 is made up of 15 amino acids. Germline loops: CDR1 GTSNPN, CDR2 SVGIG (reference sequence). Trimming pared 1 base from V and 3 bases from J, leaving 15 bases between. CDR3 DNA: TGTGCCTGGAGTGCCCCCGGTCGCTCCCACTATGGCTACACCTTC. Its translation is CAWSAPGRSHYGYTF.

This clone occurred once. In DNA form, the CDR3 reads TGTGCCAGCAGCTACGCTAGAGATGGCTACACCTTC. Encoded protein: CASSYARDGYTF. The genes are TRBV7-2 and TRBJ1-2; no definite D call. CDR3 length: 12 residues. The V gene lost 4 bases and the J gene lost 6 bases, with 9 bases spanning the gap. Germline CDR1 reads SGHTA; CDR2 reads FQGNSA.

V and J are TRBV5-1 and TRBJ2-7, with TRBD2 matching over 7 bases. V lost 3 bases to trimming and J lost 6 bases; unmatched junction nucleotides: 6. Germline-derived CDR1 and CDR2 are SGHRS and YFSETQ. CDR3 size: 13 residues. The DNA for the CDR3 is TGCGCCAGCAGCTGGACTAGTATGGGCGAGCAGTACTTC. Protein sequence: CASSWTSMGEQYF.

A few counts support this clone. The chain joins TRBV29-1 to TRBJ2-3; D might be TRBD2 (5 bases). The CDR3 has 14 residues. From germline, CDR1 is SQVTM and CDR2 ANQGSEA. V was cut by 2 bases and J by 1 base, with 10 bases left in between. Here the CDR3 reads CSVETGFGTDTQYF. The CDR3 DNA reads TGCAGCGTTGAAACGGGGTTTGGCACAGATACGCAGTATTTT.